The clone carrying this T cell receptor (beta chain) was found many times. A much larger clone is a single base away; this may be a read error. RNA transcripts were the template for amplifying TCR beta CDR3 regions. A set of HTBI primers served as the primers for a first-round RT-PCR of the TCR CDR3. TCRdb re-called the multiplex PCR reads through MiXCR, storing one row per CDR3 protein. The sample lists over 250,000 distinct CDR3 sequences, less than 30% occurring once. This specimen belongs to a study of T cells in Graves' hyperthyroidism and ophthalmopathy. The germline CDR1 and CDR2 sequences are KGHDR and SFDVKD. The CDR3 is 13 residues long.

The receptor comes from a man between 35 and 55 years old with Graves' hyperthyroidism that later progressed to Graves' ophthalmopathy. Source material: blood. The rearrangement joins TRBV24-1 to TRBJ2-2, with unresolved D. CDR3 coding DNA: TGTGCCACCAGTGAACCGAACACCGAGGAGCTGTTTTTT. Protein product: CATSEPNTEELFF.